What follows describes a single T cell receptor (beta chain). What it binds is not known. This sequence may be a read error, since a much larger clone differs from it by one base. Total RNA (around 500 ng) served as template for TCR beta cDNA synthesis primed by a constant-region primer. Three nested multiplex PCR rounds, a slightly modified ARM-PCR, produced the libraries for TCR beta. Primers for the first two PCR rounds were TRBV1-TRBV30 forward primers and a C-beta reverse primer (around 10 cycles per round). TCRdb redid the calling of the multiplex PCR reads with MiXCR, one entry per CDR3 protein. The table has approximately 42,000 distinct CDR3 sequences, more than 70% seen once; the top ten hold 35% to 45%. Joint extraction of RNA and DNA used about 17-33 mg of bulk tissue that was unsorted. The patients had histopathologically diagnosed primary liver carcinoma, and their disease was treated by surgical resection.

The data derive from a study of tumor-infiltrating lymphocytes in primary liver carcinoma. Study-wide findings and caveats: Reduced overlap was seen in tumor-adjacent and tumor-blood pairs versus tumor region pairs.

This CDR3 is 17 amino acids long. Germline V gene lookup returns CDR1 MDHEN and CDR2 SYDVKM. Trimming removed 3 bases from V and 0 bases from J, with 15 bases in between. This clonotype was sampled from a woman in her 30s with primary liver carcinoma and hepatitis B virus infection. The rearrangement uses TRBV28 and TRBJ1-5, with D perhaps TRBD1 (6 bases). Sample: tumor-adjacent normal liver tissue. DNA for the CDR3: TGTGCCAGCAGTTTGTGGGGGGCCTTACCTAGCAATCAGCCCCAGCATTTT. Encoded protein: CASSLWGALPSNQPQHF.